The T cell receptor beta chain described here comes from a study of glioma-infiltrating T cells. Study outcomes and limitations: Gliomas, especially low-grade, showed above-expected tissue-blood divergence; non-neoplastic patients showed below. Tissue and blood shared very few CDR3 sequences.

The CDR3 length is 14 residues. V lost 6 bases and J 6 bases, leaving 18 bases between the germline ends. CDR1 and CDR2 from the germline V gene are MGHDK and SYGVNS. At least ten counts were recorded for this clonotype. What it binds is not known. The iRepertoire nested amplicon-rescue multiplex PCR amplified TCR alpha and beta CDR3s from RNA. For one-step reverse transcription and amplification, roughly 95-400 ng of tissue mRNA or PBMC total RNA was used. Each CDR3 protein is one row after TCRdb ran MiXCR on the multiplex PCR reads. This sample has approximately 90,000 distinct CDR3 sequences, with 20% to 25% found just once.

The V gene is TRBV25-1, the J gene TRBJ2-7; D unclear. The TCR sequence derives from a human donor with low-grade glioma or glioblastoma, undergoing nonglioma brain surgery, or in good health (not recorded which). Sequencing was performed on glioma tissue, nonneoplastic brain tissue, or PBMCs (not recorded which). The CDR3 bases are TGTGCCAGCAGACCGGACGGGCTAAACCGCGAGCAGTACTTC. It codes for CASRPDGLNREQYF.